One sample yielded the 9 T cell receptor beta chains listed below, sequenced in a study of blood T cell repertoires in COVID-19 (dated by TCRdb to the early 2020s). Library method: the immunoSEQ multiplex PCR assay. This immuneACCESS table, as held by TCRdb, lists in-frame sequences with V and J called but not all clones. Of the missing ones, under half trace to an unresolved V gene in checked studies; the others have no known cause. This sample comprises 330,000 or so clones, 92% of them detected only once. The ten largest clones add up to approximately 18% of the sample. Sequenced material: PBMCs or T cells enriched from blood (not recorded which). The receptors stem from a woman in her 30s who had recovered from COVID-19.

The rearrangement links TRBV7-2 to TRBJ1-1; a weak D match, TRBD1 (6 bases). Germline loops: CDR1 SGHTA, CDR2 FQGNSA. Trimming took 3 bases from V and 2 from J, leaving 10 bases between them. The CDR3 consists of 14 residues. The DNA for the CDR3 is TGTGCCAGCAGCTTTACAGGGTATAACACTGAAGCTTTCTTT. It yields the protein CASSFTGYNTEAFF. Based on the CDR3 plus reference TRBV7-2 and TRBJ1-1, the full variable domain is GAGVSQSPSNKVTEKGKDVELRCDPISGHTALYWYRQSLGQGLEFLIYFQGNSAPDKSGLPSDRFSAERTGGSVSTLTIQRTQQEDSAVYLCASSFTGYNTEAFFGQGTRLTVV.

The rearrangement joins TRBV11-2 to TRBJ1-5; a possible D gene is TRBD1 (6 bases). This CDR3 is built from 15 residues. Trimming cost V 2 bases and J 4 bases, with 12 bases left between them. CDR1 is SGHAT and CDR2 is FQNNGV in the germline V gene. DNA for the CDR3: TGTGCCAGCAGCTTAATCGGGGGGGCGAATCAGCCCCAGCATTTT. Its protein is CASSLIGGANQPQHF.

The chain carries TRBV7-9 and TRBJ1-1, with a weak D call TRBD1 (6 bases). Trimming took off 6 bases at V and 4 bases at J, with 12 bases between the two ends. This CDR3 has 13 residues. The germline gives CDR1 SEHNR, CDR2 FQNEAQ (reference sequence). CDR3 DNA: TGTGCCAGCAGGTTGGGGGCGGGCACTGAAGCTTTCTTT. Its translation is CASRLGAGTEAFF. Full variable domain (outside the CDR3, taken from reference TRBV7-9 and TRBJ1-1): DTGVSQNPRHKITKRGQNVTFRCDPISEHNRLYWYRQTLGQGPEFLTYFQNEAQLEKSRLLSDRFSAERPKGSFSTLEIQRTEQGDSAMYLCASRLGAGTEAFFGQGTRLTVV.

The V and J genes are TRBV3-1 (or the pseudogene TRBV3-2) and TRBJ2-4; TRBD1 aligns across 10 bases. Per the germline V gene, CDR1 is LGHDT and CDR2 is YNNKEL (reference sequence). Trimming took 6 bases from V and 1 from J; bases not matched to a gene: 18. CDR3 length: 20 amino acids. CDR3 nucleotides: TGTGCCAGCAGTCGCGCCGGGACAGGGGTTCCCCCGGCTGCCAAAAACATTCAGTACTTC. This translates into CASSRAGTGVPPAAKNIQYF.

The J gene is TRBJ2-4, the V gene TRBV10-3; the D gene is possibly TRBD2 (5 bases). The CDR3 runs 17 residues. Germline assignment: CDR1 ENHRY and CDR2 SYGVKD. Trimming removed 1 base at V and 0 bases at J, with 13 bases between. CDR3 nucleotide sequence: TGTGCCATCAGTGAGTTGGGGAGCCATCTAGCCAAAAACATTCAGTACTTC. Encoded protein: CAISELGSHLAKNIQYF.

This CDR3 is CASSQDLRGQGGYNEQFF. CDR3 nucleotides: TGTGCCAGCAGCCAAGATTTACGGGGACAGGGGGGCTACAATGAGCAGTTCTTC. The chain employs TRBV4-2 and TRBJ2-1, with 11 bases fitting TRBD1. V lost 0 bases, J lost 3 bases, and 7 bases stayed unmatched. Germline CDR1 is LGHNA and CDR2 is YNFKEQ. This CDR3 contains 18 residues.

This sequence joins TRBV4-3 and TRBJ1-2, with D hard to call. Trimming left V 0 bases short and J 4 bases short, with 12 bases between. Germline assignment: CDR1 LGHNA and CDR2 YSLEER. The CDR3 extends over 15 amino acids. CDR3 sequence reads: CASSQEMGSIYGYTF. The CDR3 DNA sequence: TGCGCCAGCAGCCAAGAGATGGGCAGCATCTATGGCTACACCTTC.

The V and J genes are TRBV28 and TRBJ1-5, with D perhaps matching TRBD1 (6 bases). This CDR3 spans 15 amino acids. V was clipped by 4 bases and J by 7 bases, with 17 bases between them. Germline V gene sequence: CDR1 MDHEN, CDR2 SYDVKM. The CDR3 protein is CASSSPGEGEQPQHF. CDR3 coding DNA: TGTGCCAGCAGTTCCCCAGGGGAAGGGGAACAGCCCCAGCATTTT.

This clone was counted once. The gene calls are TRBV19 and TRBJ1-1; TRBD1 aligns across 9 bases. This CDR3 region has 15 residues. Trimming cost V 8 bases and J 5 bases; bases outside gene matches: 12. Germline lookup yields CDR1 LNHDA and CDR2 SQIVND (reference sequence). CDR3: CASVPGQGISTEAFF. CDR3 DNA: TGTGCCAGTGTCCCGGGACAGGGCATATCGACTGAAGCTTTCTTT. Variable domain in full (rest from reference TRBV19 and TRBJ1-1): DGGITQSPKYLFRKEGQNVTLSCEQNLNHDAMYWYRQDPGQGLRLIYYSQIVNDFQKGDIAEGYSVSREKKESFPLTVTSAQKNPTAFYLCASVPGQGISTEAFFGQGTRLTVV.